This is a list of T cell receptor beta chains from one sample in a study of T cells in Graves' hyperthyroidism and ophthalmopathy. TCRdb redid the calling of the multiplex PCR reads with MiXCR, one entry per CDR3 protein. Found here are hundreds of thousands of distinct CDR3 sequences, 38% of them singletons; the top ten hold more than 7%. The sequenced sample consisted of blood. The source is a man between 18 and 35 years old with Graves' hyperthyroidism. CDR3s include the opening cysteine and the closing phenylalanine or tryptophan. D genes are given only for firm matches. Clone size is shown for a subset of rows, as once, few, many or a class of expanded clone.

length,size,D,V,J,DNA,CDR3
15,-,-,TRBV10-3,TRBJ2-5,TGTGCCATCAGTGAGTCGATAACAGCCGGCGAGACCCAGTACTTC,CAISESITAGETQYF
15,-,-,TRBV15,TRBJ1-5,TGTGCCACCAGTAACGACGGTATTGGTGATCAGCCCCAGCATTTT,CATSNDGIGDQPQHF
18,-,TRBD2,TRBV29-1,TRBJ2-7,TGCAGCGTTGAGAAGCGGGGACTAGCGGGAGAGCGGCCCTACGAGCAGTACTTC,CSVEKRGLAGERPYEQYF
11,once,-,TRBV7-8,TRBJ2-3,TGTGCCAGCCGGGTTGTAGATACGCAGTATTTT,CASRVVDTQYF
15,many,-,TRBV6-5,TRBJ1-6,TGTGCCAGCAGCATGACAGGCCTAAGGTATTCACCCCTCCACTTT,CASSMTGLRYSPLHF
14,-,TRBD1,TRBV25-1,TRBJ1-3,TGTGCTAGACAGGGACTGGGGTCTGGAAACACCATATATTTT,CARQGLGSGNTIYF
11,many,-,TRBV19,TRBJ1-2,TGTGCCGTGGGCGGTTCCTATGGCTACACCTTC,CAVGGSYGYTF
15,few,TRBD1,TRBV5-1,TRBJ1-6,TGCGCCAGCAGCTTGGAGGCAGGGGGTAATTCACCCCTCCACTTT,CASSLEAGGNSPLHF
14,-,-,TRBV24-1,TRBJ2-7,TGTGCCACCAGTGATTTTAAAAGTTTCTACGAGCAGTACTTC,CATSDFKSFYEQYF
14,-,-,TRBV5-1,TRBJ2-7,TGCGCCAGTGCTAGCCCTAGCCTCTCCTACGAGCAGTACTTC,CASASPSLSYEQYF
14,many,-,TRBV29-1,TRBJ2-5,TGCAGCGCTTTTCTCGGGGAGAAACAAGAGACCCAGTACTTC,CSAFLGEKQETQYF
15,-,-,TRBV11-2,TRBJ2-5,TGTGCCAGCAGTATTAGGTCCGGGATACAGGAGACCCAGTACTTC,CASSIRSGIQETQYF
13,-,-,TRBV6-1,TRBJ2-7,TGTGCCAGCAGTGAAGCGCTTCCCCGCGAGCAGTACTTC,CASSEALPREQYF
15,many,-,TRBV15,TRBJ1-4,TGTGCCACCGCGGTCACCTTTGCAACTAATGAAAAACTGTTTTTT,CATAVTFATNEKLFF
14,few,-,TRBV12-3/TRBV12-4,TRBJ1-5,TGTGCCAGCAGTTTAAAGGGGTCAGGTCAGCCCCAGCATTTT,CASSLKGSGQPQHF
13,-,-,TRBV7-2,TRBJ1-3,-,CACSAGPGGTIYF
14,-,-,TRBV5-6,TRBJ2-5,TGTGCCAGCAGCTTGGTAACGGGGAAAGAGACCCAGTACTTC,CASSLVTGKETQYF
16,-,TRBD1,TRBV7-9,TRBJ2-7,TGTGCCAGCAGCTTCCGGGACAGGGGGTTTTCCTACGAGCGGTACTTC,CASSFRDRGFSYERYF
18,many,-,TRBV15,TRBJ1-3,TGTGCCACCAGCAGAGACGCAGGGCTTGAAATCTCTGGAAACACCATATATTTT,CATSRDAGLEISGNTIYF
13,many,-,TRBV29-1,TRBJ1-1,TGCAGCGTTGTTAAGGGCGGGAACACTGAAGCTTTCTTT,CSVVKGGNTEAFF
14,-,-,TRBV20-1,TRBJ1-2,TGCAGTGCTAGGACCTGGGATCATCCCTATGGCTACACCTTC,CSARTWDHPYGYTF
15,few,-,TRBV5-1,TRBJ1-4,TGCGCCAGCAGCTTGGAAGGAGGGACTAATGAAAAACTGTTTTTT,CASSLEGGTNEKLFF
14,-,TRBD1,TRBV12-3/TRBV12-4,TRBJ1-2,TGTGCCAGCAGCCCCACGGGACAGGTTCAGGGCTACACCTTC,CASSPTGQVQGYTF
14,many,-,TRBV10-3,TRBJ1-1,TGTGCCATCAGCGGGGCAGGGGAGGGTACTGAAGCTTTCTTT,CAISGAGEGTEAFF
15,many,TRBD1,TRBV7-8,TRBJ2-7,TGTGCCAGCAGGGTCACCGGGACAGATCCGTACGAGCAGTACTTC,CASRVTGTDPYEQYF
16,many,TRBD1,TRBV29-1,TRBJ1-2,TGCAGCGTTGAAGATATTGCGACAGGGACACCCTATGGCTACACCTTC,CSVEDIATGTPYGYTF
14,-,-,TRBV12-3/TRBV12-4,TRBJ2-5,TGTGCCAGCAGTCCCCCAGGACTCCGAGAGACCCAGTACTTC,CASSPPGLRETQYF
15,-,TRBD1,TRBV6-5,TRBJ1-1,TGTGCCAGCAGACCGGGACAGGGCTCCTTCGGCGAAGCTTTCTTT,CASRPGQGSFGEAFF
11,-,-,TRBV11-2,TRBJ2-7,TGCGCCAGCAGCCAAGGTCCGGTGCAGTACTTC,CASSQGPVQYF
13,-,-,TRBV19,TRBJ2-7,TGTGCCTGGAGTGTAGGAGGGAGCTACGAGCAGTACTTC,CAWSVGGSYEQYF
16,many,-,TRBV5-5,TRBJ1-3,TGTGCCAGCAGCTTGAGTTCGGGACCCTCTGGAAACACCATATATTTT,CASSLSSGPSGNTIYF
13,many,-,TRBV9,TRBJ1-1,TGTGCCAGCAGCGTAGGGGTATACACTGAAGCTTTCTTT,CASSVGVYTEAFF
15,many,-,TRBV25-1,TRBJ2-5,TGTGCCAGCAGTGCCCCCGGCGAGCTTCAAGAGACCCAGTACTTC,CASSAPGELQETQYF
17,-,TRBD2,TRBV2,TRBJ2-5,TGTGCCAGCAGCTCATCCCGCGGTAGCGGGGGTGCGCAGACCCAGTACTTC,CASSSSRGSGGAQTQYF
16,many,TRBD2,TRBV7-6,TRBJ2-2,TGTGCCAGCAGCTCTCCCGGGACTATGCACACCGGGGAGCTGTTTTTT,CASSSPGTMHTGELFF
12,-,-,TRBV29-1,TRBJ2-7,TGCAGCGTTGAGGATTCGTTGTACGAGCAGTACTTC,CSVEDSLYEQYF
12,many,-,TRBV7-9,TRBJ2-7,TGTGCCAGCAGCTTAGCGCTCTACGAGCAGTACTTC,CASSLALYEQYF
13,many,TRBD1,TRBV20-1,TRBJ1-1,TGCAGTGCCAGACAGGGTGGGTCCACTGAAGCTTTCTTT,CSARQGGSTEAFF
16,few,TRBD1,TRBV2,TRBJ2-7,TGTGCCAGCAGTGAAGCGCTTCAGGGACAGGGCTACGAGCAGTACTTC,CASSEALQGQGYEQYF
14,many,-,TRBV12-3/TRBV12-4,TRBJ1-5,TGTGCCAGCAGTTTCGGGAGGGTTAATCAGCCCCAGCATTTT,CASSFGRVNQPQHF
14,many,-,TRBV10-3,TRBJ1-2,TGTGCCATCAGTACAGGTTCACCCCCCGATGGCTACACCTTC,CAISTGSPPDGYTF
13,many,-,TRBV10-3,TRBJ1-4,TGTGCCATACGTGATACAACTAATGAAAAACTGTTTTTT,CAIRDTTNEKLFF
15,-,-,TRBV5-5,TRBJ1-5,TGTGCCAGCAGCTTCGAAGAGGGAGTAGGCCAGCCCCAGCATTTT,CASSFEEGVGQPQHF
12,many,-,TRBV14,TRBJ2-7,TGTGCCAGCAGCCAAGATACATACGAGCAGTACTTC,CASSQDTYEQYF
14,many,TRBD1,TRBV7-3,TRBJ1-6,TGTGCCAGCAGCTCGGGACAGGGCGCATCACCCCTCCACTTT,CASSSGQGASPLHF
10,-,-,TRBV29-1,TRBJ1-1,TGCAGCGTTGAAACTAGGGAAGCTTTCTTT,CSVETREAFF
15,-,-,TRBV11-3,TRBJ1-2,TGTGCCAGCAGCTTGGGGGCTGAAACGAACTATGGCTACACCTTC,CASSLGAETNYGYTF
14,few,-,TRBV6-5,TRBJ1-6,TGTGCCAGCAGTTACGGACGGAATAATTCACCCCTCCACTTT,CASSYGRNNSPLHF
14,-,-,TRBV4-1,TRBJ2-7,TGCGCCAGCAGCCAAGATGTCGGAGTGGACGAGCAGTACTTC,CASSQDVGVDEQYF
18,few,TRBD2,TRBV10-3,TRBJ2-7,TGTGCCATCAGTGGGACTAGCGGGAGGGCCACTTCCATCGGGGAGCAGTACTTC,CAISGTSGRATSIGEQYF
18,few,-,TRBV10-2,TRBJ2-5,TGCGCCAGGAGGGGAACGGGGCGGGATCACGGCTGGGGGGAGACCCAGTACTTC,CARRGTGRDHGWGETQYF
14,many,TRBD1,TRBV5-1,TRBJ1-1,TGCGCCAGCAGCTGGGGACAGGGGAACACTGAAGCTTTCTTT,CASSWGQGNTEAFF
15,-,TRBD1,TRBV2,TRBJ1-5,TGTGCCAGCAGACCCGGACAGGGGGCGAATCAGCCCCAGCATTTT,CASRPGQGANQPQHF
13,few,-,TRBV2,TRBJ1-6,TGTGCCAGCAGTTGGGGCCTAAATTCACCCCTCCACTTT,CASSWGLNSPLHF
15,many,-,TRBV7-9,TRBJ1-6,TGTGCCAGCAGCGCAGATACAGGGTCCGGATCACCCCTCCACTTT,CASSADTGSGSPLHF
16,-,TRBD1,TRBV29-1,TRBJ1-5,TGCAGCGTAGGGGGACAGGGGAGAAATAGCAATCAGCCCCAGCATTTT,CSVGGQGRNSNQPQHF
16,once,-,TRBV4-1,TRBJ2-2,TGCGCCAGCAGCCAGATCCCGGAGCCGAACACCGGGGAGCTGTTTTTT,CASSQIPEPNTGELFF
15,-,TRBD2,TRBV20-1,TRBJ2-5,TGCAGTGCTAGAGGGGCTAGCGGCAACCAAGAGACCCAGTACTTC,CSARGASGNQETQYF
15,many,-,TRBV19,TRBJ1-1,TGTGCCAGTATCGCCTTCGGGGTATCGAACACTGAAGCTTTCTTT,CASIAFGVSNTEAFF
15,few,-,TRBV4-1,TRBJ2-7,TGCGCCAGCAGCCAAGATCGGGGGAGCTCCTACGAGCAGTACTTC,CASSQDRGSSYEQYF